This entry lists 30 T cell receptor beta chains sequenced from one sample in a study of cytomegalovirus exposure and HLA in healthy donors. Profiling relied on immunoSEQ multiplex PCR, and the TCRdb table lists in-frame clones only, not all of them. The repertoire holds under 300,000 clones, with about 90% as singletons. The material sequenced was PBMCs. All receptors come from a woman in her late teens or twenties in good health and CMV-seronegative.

As DNA, the CDR3 is TGTGCCACCGCGGGGGGCAGGGTCACCGGGGAGCTGTTTTTT. This sequence encodes CATAGGRVTGELFF. V usage is TRBV15 and J usage is TRBJ2-2, with TRBD2 identical over 8 bases. Germline CDR1 reads LNHNV; CDR2 reads YYDKDF (reference sequence). The CDR3 sequence is 14 residues long. The trim removed 8 bases at V and 4 bases at J, leaving 6 bases unmatched.

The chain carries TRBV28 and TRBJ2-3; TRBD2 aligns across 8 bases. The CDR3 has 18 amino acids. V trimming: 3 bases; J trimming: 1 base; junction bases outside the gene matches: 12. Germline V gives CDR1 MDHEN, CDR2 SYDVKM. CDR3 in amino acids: CASSFTWGSGGGTDTQYF. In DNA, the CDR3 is TGTGCCAGCAGTTTCACGTGGGGAAGCGGGGGCGGCACAGATACGCAGTATTTT.

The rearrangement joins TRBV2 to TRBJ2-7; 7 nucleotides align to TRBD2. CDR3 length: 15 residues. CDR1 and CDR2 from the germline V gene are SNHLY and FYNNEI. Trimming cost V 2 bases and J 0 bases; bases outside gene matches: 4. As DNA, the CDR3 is TGTGCCAGCAGTGAAAGGCGGGGGAGCTCCTACGAGCAGTACTTC. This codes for CASSERRGSSYEQYF.

The CDR3 reads CASSAGEAEAFF. The CDR3 DNA reads TGTGCCAGCAGCGCTGGGGAGGCTGAAGCTTTCTTT. The J gene is TRBJ1-1, the V gene TRBV7-9; no clear D. Per germline, CDR1 SEHNR and CDR2 FQNEAQ (reference sequence). CDR3 size: 12 residues. V was trimmed by 5 bases and J by 6 bases, leaving 10 bases between them. Full variable domain (rest looked up from reference TRBV7-9 and TRBJ1-1): DTGVSQNPRHKITKRGQNVTFRCDPISEHNRLYWYRQTLGQGPEFLTYFQNEAQLEKSRLLSDRFSAERPKGSFSTLEIQRTEQGDSAMYLCASSAGEAEAFFGQGTRLTVV.

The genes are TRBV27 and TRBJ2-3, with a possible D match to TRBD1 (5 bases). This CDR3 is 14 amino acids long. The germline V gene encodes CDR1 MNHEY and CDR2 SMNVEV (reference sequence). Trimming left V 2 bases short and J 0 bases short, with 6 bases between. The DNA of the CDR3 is TGTGCCAGCAGTTTAACAGGCAGCACAGATACGCAGTATTTT. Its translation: CASSLTGSTDTQYF.

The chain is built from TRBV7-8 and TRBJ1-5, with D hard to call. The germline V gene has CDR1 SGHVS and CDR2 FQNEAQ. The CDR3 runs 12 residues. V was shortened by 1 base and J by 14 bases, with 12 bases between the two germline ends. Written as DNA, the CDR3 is TGTGCCAGCAGCTTAGGGGCAGGTGCTAAGCATTTT. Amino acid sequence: CASSLGAGAKHF.

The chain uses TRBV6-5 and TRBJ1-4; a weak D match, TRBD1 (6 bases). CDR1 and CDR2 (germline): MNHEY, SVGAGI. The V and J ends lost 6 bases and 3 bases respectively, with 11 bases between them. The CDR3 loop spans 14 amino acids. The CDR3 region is CASRPRGSNEKLFF. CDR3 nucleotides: TGTGCCAGCAGGCCCAGGGGTTCTAATGAAAAACTGTTTTTT.

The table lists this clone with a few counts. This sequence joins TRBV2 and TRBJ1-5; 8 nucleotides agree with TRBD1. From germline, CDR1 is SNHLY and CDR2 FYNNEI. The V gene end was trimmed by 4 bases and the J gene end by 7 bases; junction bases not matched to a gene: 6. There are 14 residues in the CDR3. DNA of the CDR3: TGTGCCAGCAGTGTTTCAGGGGGCGGACAGCCCCAGCATTTT. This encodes CASSVSGGGQPQHF. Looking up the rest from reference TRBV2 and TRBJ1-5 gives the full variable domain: EPEVTQTPSHQVTQMGQEVILRCVPISNHLYFYWYRQILGQKVEFLVSFYNNEISEKSEIFDDQFSVERPDGSNFTLKIRSTKLEDSAMYFCASSVSGGGQPQHFGDGTRLSIL.

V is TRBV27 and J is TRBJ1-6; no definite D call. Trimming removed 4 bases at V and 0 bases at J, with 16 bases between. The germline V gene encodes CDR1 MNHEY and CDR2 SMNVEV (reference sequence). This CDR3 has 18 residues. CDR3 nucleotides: TGTGCCAGCAGTTCCCCGTATCGGTCGAGCTCCTATAATTCACCCCTCCACTTT. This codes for CASSSPYRSSSYNSPLHF.

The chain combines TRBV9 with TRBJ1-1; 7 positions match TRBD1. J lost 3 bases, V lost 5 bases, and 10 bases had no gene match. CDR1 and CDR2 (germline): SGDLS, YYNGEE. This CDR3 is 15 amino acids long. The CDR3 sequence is CASRDAGGQHTEAFF. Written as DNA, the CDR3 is TGTGCCAGCAGGGACGCAGGGGGGCAACACACTGAAGCTTTCTTT.

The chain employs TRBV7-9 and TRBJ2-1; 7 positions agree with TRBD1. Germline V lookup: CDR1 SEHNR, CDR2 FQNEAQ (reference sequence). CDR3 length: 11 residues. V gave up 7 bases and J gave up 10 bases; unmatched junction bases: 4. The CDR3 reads CASNTDREQFF. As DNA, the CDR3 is TGTGCCAGCAACACGGACAGGGAGCAGTTCTTC.

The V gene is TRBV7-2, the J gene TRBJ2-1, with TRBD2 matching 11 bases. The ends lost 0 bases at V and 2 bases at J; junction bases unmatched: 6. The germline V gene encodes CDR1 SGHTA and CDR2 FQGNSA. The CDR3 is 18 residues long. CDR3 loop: CASSLAMGSGGAYNEQFF. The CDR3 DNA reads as TGTGCCAGCAGCTTAGCGATGGGTAGCGGGGGGGCCTACAATGAGCAGTTCTTC.

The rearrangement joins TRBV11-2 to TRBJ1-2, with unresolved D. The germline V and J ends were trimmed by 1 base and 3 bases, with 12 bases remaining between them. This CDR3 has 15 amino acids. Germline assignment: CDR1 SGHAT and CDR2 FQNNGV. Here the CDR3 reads CASSLGLNRDYGYTF. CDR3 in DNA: TGTGCCAGCAGCTTAGGACTCAACCGGGACTATGGCTACACCTTC.

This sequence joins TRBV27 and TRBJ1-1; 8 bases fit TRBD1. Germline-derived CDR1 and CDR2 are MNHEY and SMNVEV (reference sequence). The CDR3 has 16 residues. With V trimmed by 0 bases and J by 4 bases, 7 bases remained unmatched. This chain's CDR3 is CASSLSSGGYSTEAFF. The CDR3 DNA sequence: TGTGCCAGCAGTTTATCGTCAGGGGGCTATAGCACTGAAGCTTTCTTT.

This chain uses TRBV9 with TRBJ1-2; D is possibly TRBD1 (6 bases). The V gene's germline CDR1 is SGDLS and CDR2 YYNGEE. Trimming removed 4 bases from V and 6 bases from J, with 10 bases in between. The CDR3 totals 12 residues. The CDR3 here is CASSTDRNGYTF. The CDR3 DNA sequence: TGTGCCAGCAGCACAGACAGGAATGGCTACACCTTC.

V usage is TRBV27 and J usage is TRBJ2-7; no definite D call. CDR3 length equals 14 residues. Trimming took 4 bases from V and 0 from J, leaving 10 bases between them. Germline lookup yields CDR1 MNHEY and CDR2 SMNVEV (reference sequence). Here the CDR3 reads CASSWAGSSYEQYF. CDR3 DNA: TGTGCCAGCAGTTGGGCAGGTAGCTCCTACGAGCAGTACTTC.

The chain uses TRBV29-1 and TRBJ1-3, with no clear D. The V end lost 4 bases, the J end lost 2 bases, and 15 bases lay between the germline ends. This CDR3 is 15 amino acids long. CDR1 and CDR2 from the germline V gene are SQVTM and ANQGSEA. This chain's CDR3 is CSVAYTVGPGNTIYF. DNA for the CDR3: TGCAGCGTTGCCTACACGGTTGGGCCTGGAAACACCATATATTTT.

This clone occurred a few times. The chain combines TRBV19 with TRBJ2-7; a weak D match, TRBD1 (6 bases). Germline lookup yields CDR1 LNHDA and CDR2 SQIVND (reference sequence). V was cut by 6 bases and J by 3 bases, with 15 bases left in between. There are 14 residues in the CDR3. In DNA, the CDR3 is TGTGCCAGTAGCCGGTCCGTGGACAGCTACGAGCAGTACGTC. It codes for CASSRSVDSYEQYV.

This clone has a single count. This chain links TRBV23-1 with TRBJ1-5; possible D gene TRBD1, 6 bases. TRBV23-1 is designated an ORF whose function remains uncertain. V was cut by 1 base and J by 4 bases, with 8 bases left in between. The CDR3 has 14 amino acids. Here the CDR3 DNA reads TGCGCCAGCAGTCAATTGCAGGGGAATCAGCCCCAGCATTTT. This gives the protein CASSQLQGNQPQHF.

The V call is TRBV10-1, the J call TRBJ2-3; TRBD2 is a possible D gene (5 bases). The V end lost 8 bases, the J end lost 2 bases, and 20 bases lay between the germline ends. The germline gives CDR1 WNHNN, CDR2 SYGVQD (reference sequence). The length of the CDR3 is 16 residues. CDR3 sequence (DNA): TGCGCCAGCTCCGTAGCTTCGGGGAGATTCACAGATACGCAGTATTTT. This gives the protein CASSVASGRFTDTQYF.

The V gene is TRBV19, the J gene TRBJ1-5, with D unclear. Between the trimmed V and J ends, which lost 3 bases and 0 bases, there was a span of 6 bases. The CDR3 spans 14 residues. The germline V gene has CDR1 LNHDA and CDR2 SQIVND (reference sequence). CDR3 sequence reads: CASSMEDSNQPQHF. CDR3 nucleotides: TGTGCCAGTAGTATGGAGGATAGCAATCAGCCCCAGCATTTT.

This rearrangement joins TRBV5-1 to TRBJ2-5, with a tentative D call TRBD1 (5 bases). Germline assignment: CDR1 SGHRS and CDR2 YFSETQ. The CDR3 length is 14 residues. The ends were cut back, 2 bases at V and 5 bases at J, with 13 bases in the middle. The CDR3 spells CASSLFAGKETQYF. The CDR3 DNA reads TGCGCCAGCAGCTTATTCGCAGGGAAGGAGACCCAGTACTTC.

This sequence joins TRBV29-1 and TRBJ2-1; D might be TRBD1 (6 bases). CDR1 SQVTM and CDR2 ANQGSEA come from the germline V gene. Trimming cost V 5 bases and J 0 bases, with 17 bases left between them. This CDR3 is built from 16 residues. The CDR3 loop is CSVRPRGSPSYNEQFF. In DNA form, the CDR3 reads TGCAGCGTTCGCCCAAGGGGGTCCCCCTCCTACAATGAGCAGTTCTTC.

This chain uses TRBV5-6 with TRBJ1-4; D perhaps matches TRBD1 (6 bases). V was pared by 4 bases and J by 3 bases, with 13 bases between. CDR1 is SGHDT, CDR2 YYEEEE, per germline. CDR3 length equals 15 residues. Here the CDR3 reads CASSGTGFSNEKLFF. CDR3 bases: TGTGCCAGCAGCGGAACAGGGTTCTCTAATGAAAAACTGTTTTTT.

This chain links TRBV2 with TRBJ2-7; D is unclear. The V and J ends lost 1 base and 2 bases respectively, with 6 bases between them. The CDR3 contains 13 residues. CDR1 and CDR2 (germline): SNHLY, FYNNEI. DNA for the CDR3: TGTGCCAGCAGTGAAGGACTTACCTACGAGCAGTACTTC. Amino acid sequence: CASSEGLTYEQYF.

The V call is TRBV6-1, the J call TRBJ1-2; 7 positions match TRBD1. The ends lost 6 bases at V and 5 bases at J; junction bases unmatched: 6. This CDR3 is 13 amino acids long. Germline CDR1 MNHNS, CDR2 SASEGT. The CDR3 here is CASRLGQHYGYTF. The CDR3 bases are TGTGCCAGCAGGCTGGGACAGCATTATGGCTACACCTTC.

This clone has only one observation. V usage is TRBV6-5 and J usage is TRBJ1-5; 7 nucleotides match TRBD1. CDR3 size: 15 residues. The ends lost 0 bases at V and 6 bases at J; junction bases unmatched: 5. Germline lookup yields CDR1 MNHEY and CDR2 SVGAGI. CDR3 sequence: CASSYSAAGGQPQHF. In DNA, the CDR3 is TGTGCCAGCAGTTACTCGGCGGCAGGGGGTCAGCCCCAGCATTTT.

This CDR3 is CASSLVDSNTEAFF. The DNA of the CDR3 is TGCGCCAGCAGCTTGGTCGACAGTAACACTGAAGCTTTCTTT. The J gene is TRBJ1-1, the V gene TRBV5-1; D perhaps matches TRBD1 (5 bases). Trimming stripped 0 bases from V and 2 bases from J, with 8 bases between. The CDR3 totals 14 residues. Germline V gene sequence: CDR1 SGHRS, CDR2 YFSETQ.

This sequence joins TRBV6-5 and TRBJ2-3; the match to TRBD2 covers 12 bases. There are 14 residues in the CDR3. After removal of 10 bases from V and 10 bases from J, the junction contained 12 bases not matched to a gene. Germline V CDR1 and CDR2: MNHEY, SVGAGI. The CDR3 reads CATKLAGGHRPQYF. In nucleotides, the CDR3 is TGTGCCACCAAGCTAGCGGGGGGGCATAGGCCGCAGTATTTT.

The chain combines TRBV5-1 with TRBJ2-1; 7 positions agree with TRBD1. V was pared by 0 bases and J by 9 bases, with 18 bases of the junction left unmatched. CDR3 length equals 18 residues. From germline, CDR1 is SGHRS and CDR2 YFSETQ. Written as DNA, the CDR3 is TGCGCCAGCAGCTTGGGGGACAGAAACCGGGACGTTGGTAGTGAGCAGTTCTTC. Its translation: CASSLGDRNRDVGSEQFF.